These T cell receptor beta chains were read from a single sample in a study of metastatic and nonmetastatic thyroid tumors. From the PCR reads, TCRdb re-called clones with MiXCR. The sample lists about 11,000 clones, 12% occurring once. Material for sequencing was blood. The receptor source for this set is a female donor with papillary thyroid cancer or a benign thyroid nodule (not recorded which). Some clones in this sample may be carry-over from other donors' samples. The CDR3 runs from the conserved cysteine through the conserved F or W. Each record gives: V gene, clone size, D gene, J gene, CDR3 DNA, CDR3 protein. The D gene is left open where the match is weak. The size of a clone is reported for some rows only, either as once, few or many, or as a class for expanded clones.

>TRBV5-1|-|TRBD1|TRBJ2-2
TGCGCCAGCAGCAGGACAGGGGGAAACACCGGGGAGCTGTTTTTT
CASSRTGGNTGELFF
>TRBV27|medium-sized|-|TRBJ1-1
TGTGCCAGCAGTGTGACAGAGAACACTGAAGCTTTCTTT
CASSVTENTEAFF
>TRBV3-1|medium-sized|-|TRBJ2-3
TGTGCCAGCAGCCAAAACAGAGCAGATACGCAGTATTTT
CASSQNRADTQYF
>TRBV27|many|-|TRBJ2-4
TGTGCCAGCAGTTTATCAGGGTTGGCCAAAAACATTCAGTACTTC
CASSLSGLAKNIQYF
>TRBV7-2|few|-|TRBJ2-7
TGTGCCAGCAGCTTAGCCCTAGAGCAGTACTTC
CASSLALEQYF
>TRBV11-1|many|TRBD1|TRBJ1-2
TGTGCCAGCAGCTGGGACAGTTCGAATGGCTACACCTTC
CASSWDSSNGYTF
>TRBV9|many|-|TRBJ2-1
TGTGCCAGCAGCGGGGGTTCCTACAATGAGCAGTTCTTC
CASSGGSYNEQFF
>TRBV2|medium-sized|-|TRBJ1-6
TGTGCCAGCAGTGTGCAGGGCGGCTATAATTCACCCCTCCACTTT
CASSVQGGYNSPLHF
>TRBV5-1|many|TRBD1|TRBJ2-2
TGCGCCAGCACCCAAGGGACAGGGGGCACCGGGGAGCTGTTTTTT
CASTQGTGGTGELFF
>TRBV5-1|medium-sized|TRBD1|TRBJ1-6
TGCGCCAGCAGCAGCCGGACAGGGGGGAATTCACCCCTCCACTTT
CASSSRTGGNSPLHF
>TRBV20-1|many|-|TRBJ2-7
TGCAGTGCTAGCCCAGTTTCCTCCTACGAGCAGTACTTC
CSASPVSSYEQYF
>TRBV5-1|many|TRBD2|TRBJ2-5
TGCGCCAGCAGCTTGGCAGGGACTAGCGAAGAGACCCAGTACTTC
CASSLAGTSEETQYF
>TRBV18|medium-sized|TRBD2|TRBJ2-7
TGTGCCAGCTCACCGGGACTAGATTACGAGCAGTACTTC
CASSPGLDYEQYF
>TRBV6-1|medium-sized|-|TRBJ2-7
TGTGCCAGCAGTGAAGGCTCCCCGATAAACGAGCAGTACTTC
CASSEGSPINEQYF
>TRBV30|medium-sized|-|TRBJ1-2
TGTGCCTGGGATATGGCGCACTATGGCTACACCTTC
CAWDMAHYGYTF
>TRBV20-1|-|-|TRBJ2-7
TGCAGTGCTAGAGGGGGCGGCAGAAGCGAGCAGTACTTC
CSARGGGRSEQYF
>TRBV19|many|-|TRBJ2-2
TGTGCCAGTAGTGATGATGGGACAGGGAGACTAGCGGGCGCGAACACCGGGGAGCTGTTTTTT
CASSDDGTGRLAGANTGELFF
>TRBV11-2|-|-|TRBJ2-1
TGTGCCAGCAGCTCCCCCGGGGGCAGTTACAATGAGCATTTCTTC
CASSSPGGSYNEHFF
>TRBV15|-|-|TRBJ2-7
TGTGCCACCAGCAGAGGAGGTTTCCGGGGCTACGAGCAGTACTTC
CATSRGGFRGYEQYF
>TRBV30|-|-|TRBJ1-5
TGTGCCTGGAATGAAGGGGGCAATCAGCCCCAGCATTTT
CAWNEGGNQPQHF
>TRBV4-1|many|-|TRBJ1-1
TGCGCCAGCAGCCAGGGGGCAGGGGTGAACACTGAAGCTTTCTTT
CASSQGAGVNTEAFF
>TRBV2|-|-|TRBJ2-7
TGTGCCAGGGGAACAGGAAACCAGTACGAGCAGTACTTC
CARGTGNQYEQYF
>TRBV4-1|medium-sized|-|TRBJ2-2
TGCGCCAGCAGCCAGGCTCTGCTCCCCGCTAGAAACACCGGGGAGCTGTTTTTT
CASSQALLPARNTGELFF
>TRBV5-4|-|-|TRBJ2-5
TGTGCCAGCAGCTTGGAGGCACGGGAGACCCAGTACTTC
CASSLEARETQYF
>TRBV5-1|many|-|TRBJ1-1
TGCGCCAGCAGCTTTGCACGGGGGGAGGGTGAAGCTTTCTTT
CASSFARGEGEAFF
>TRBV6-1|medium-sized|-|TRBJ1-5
TGTGCCAGCAGTGAGATGGGGGGCAATCAGCCCCAGCATTTT
CASSEMGGNQPQHF
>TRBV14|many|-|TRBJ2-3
TGTGCCAGCAGCCAAGGGGTAGGAGGCACAGATACGCAGTATTTT
CASSQGVGGTDTQYF
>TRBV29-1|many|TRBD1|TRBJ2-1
TGCAGCGTACCGGACAGGGGATACAATGAGCAGTTCTTC
CSVPDRGYNEQFF
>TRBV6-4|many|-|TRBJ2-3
TGTGCCAGCAGTGGTCCTAGGACCCCGAACCCTGGAAGCACAGATACGCAGTATTTT
CASSGPRTPNPGSTDTQYF
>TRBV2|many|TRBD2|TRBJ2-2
TGTGCCAGCAGTCCCCGGACTAGCGGGACCGGGGAGCTGTTTTTT
CASSPRTSGTGELFF
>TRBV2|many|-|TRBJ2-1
TGTGCCTGCGCGGGACATGGGGGGACCAATGGGCAGTTCTTC
CACAGHGGTNGQFF
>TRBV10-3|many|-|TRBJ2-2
TGTGCCATCAGTGAGCCCCGGGGGTCCGGGGAGCTGTTTTTT
CAISEPRGSGELFF
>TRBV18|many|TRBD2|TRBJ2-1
TGTGCCAGCTCACCACCAAGGAGCGGGGGGGTTCGGAATGAGCAGTTCTTC
CASSPPRSGGVRNEQFF
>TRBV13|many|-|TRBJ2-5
TGTGCCAGCAGCTTAGACATAGAGACCCAGTACTTC
CASSLDIETQYF
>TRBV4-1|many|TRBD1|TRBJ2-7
TGCGCCAGCAGCCAAGTTCCCGGGACAGGGGGCGAATACGAGCAGTACTTC
CASSQVPGTGGEYEQYF
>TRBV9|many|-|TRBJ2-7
TGTGCCAGCAGCGTAGAGGGGACACCTGTCTACGAGCAGTACTTC
CASSVEGTPVYEQYF
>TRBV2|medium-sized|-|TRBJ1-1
TGTGCCAGCTCAGGATTGAACACTGAAGCTTTCTTT
CASSGLNTEAFF
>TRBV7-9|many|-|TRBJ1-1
TGTGCCAGCAGCCCCCATGGGATGAACACTGAAGCTTTCTTT
CASSPHGMNTEAFF
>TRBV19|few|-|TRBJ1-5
TGTGCCAGTAGTATACGGGGAGACCAGCCCCAGCATTTT
CASSIRGDQPQHF
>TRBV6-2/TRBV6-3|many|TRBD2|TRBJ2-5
TGTGCCAGCAGCCCCCGACTAGCGGGGGAAAGATTTCAAGAGACCCAGTACTTC
CASSPRLAGERFQETQYF
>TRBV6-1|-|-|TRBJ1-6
TGTGCCAGCAGCCTGGACGGCTCCCCTTATTCACCCCTCCACTTT
CASSLDGSPYSPLHF
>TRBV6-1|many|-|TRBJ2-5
TGTGCCAGCAGTTCCCCAACAGGGCAAGAGACCCAGTACTTC
CASSSPTGQETQYF
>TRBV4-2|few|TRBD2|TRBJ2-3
TGTGCCAGCAGTCCCAAGGGGACTAGCGGAGACACAGATACGCAGTATTTT
CASSPKGTSGDTDTQYF
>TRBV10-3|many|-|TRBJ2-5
TGTGCCAGCCTCCGGGACTACCAAGAGACCCAGTACTTC
CASLRDYQETQYF
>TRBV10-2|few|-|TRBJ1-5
TGTGCCAGCAGTGAGGGCCTCCGACAGCACCAGCATTTT
CASSEGLRQHQHF